A selection of T cell receptor beta chains follows, all from one sample in a study of T cell responses to AZD1222 COVID-19 vaccine. The data were produced by immunoSEQ multiplex PCR, yet TCRdb's version contains in-frame clones alone and is incomplete. This table holds under 70,000 clones, 89% found once. The sample was peripheral blood, taken 28 days after the second AZD1222 dose. These receptors came from an adult who received the AZD1222 COVID-19 vaccine. Each CDR3 is given with its conserved first and last residue. A D gene is named only where the DNA matches it firmly. Part of the rows lack a size; the others show once, few, many or a class for expanded clones.

>TRBD2|once|TRBJ2-6|TRBV24-1
TGTGCCACCAGTGACCCGACTAGCGCTGGGGCCAACGTCCTGACTTTC
CATSDPTSAGANVLTF
>.|.|TRBJ1-3|TRBV5-6
TGTGCCAGCAGCTTGACCGGACGGGGAAACACCATATATTTT
CASSLTGRGNTIYF
>TRBD1|.|TRBJ1-2|TRBV19
TGTGCCAGTAGAGCCGGGACAGGGTTTGGCTACACCTTC
CASRAGTGFGYTF
>TRBD2|.|TRBJ2-1|TRBV2
TGTGCCAGCAGTAGGACTAGCGGGGGTAACAATGAGCAGTTCTTC
CASSRTSGGNNEQFF
>.|.|TRBJ2-2|TRBV11-2
TGTGCCAGCAGCTCCCGGAACAAGTCGCCGGGGGTGCTGTTTTTT
CASSSRNKSPGVLFF
>.|few|TRBJ2-1|TRBV5-6
TGTGCCAGCAGCTTGATAAGGGCAACCTACAATGAGCAGTTCTTC
CASSLIRATYNEQFF
>.|.|TRBJ1-3|TRBV7-2
TGTGCCAGCAGCTTAATTTGGGCTGAAGCGGGAAACACCATATATTTT
CASSLIWAEAGNTIYF
>.|.|TRBJ1-2|TRBV19
TGTGCCAGTAGCTCACCGGGAGGAGCGATTAACTATGGCTACACCTTC
CASSSPGGAINYGYTF
>TRBD1|.|TRBJ2-1|TRBV6-5
TGTGCCAGCAGTTACTCTACGGCAGGGGGCACGATGGTCTTC
CASSYSTAGGTMVF
>TRBD2|.|TRBJ2-7|TRBV24-1
TGTGCCACCAGTGATCCCCGGGAGGACGGGGGGGAGCAGTACTTC
CATSDPREDGGEQYF
>TRBD1|.|TRBJ2-7|TRBV30
TGTGCCTGGAAAAACAGGGGGCGAATAGGCTACGAGCAGTACTTC
CAWKNRGRIGYEQYF
>TRBD2|.|TRBJ2-7|TRBV10-3
TGTGCCATCAGTGGGTCTTTGGACTGGCGGGGGGAGCAGTACTTC
CAISGSLDWRGEQYF
>.|.|TRBJ2-7|TRBV4-2
TGTGCCAGCAGCCAAGATGAACGGACGGTCTCCTACGAGCAGTACTTC
CASSQDERTVSYEQYF
>.|.|TRBJ2-5|TRBV5-4
TGTGCCAGCAGCCTCCGCGGATCAGAGACCCAGTACTTC
CASSLRGSETQYF
>.|.|TRBJ2-7|TRBV11-2
TGTGCCAGCAGCTCGCACTCCGAGCAGTACTTC
CASSSHSEQYF
>.|.|TRBJ2-3|TRBV9
TGTGCCAGCAGCGTAGCTCTAGCGAGCACAGATACGCAGTATTTT
CASSVALASTDTQYF
>TRBD2|.|TRBJ2-5|TRBV15
TGTGCCACCAGCAGAGATGCGGGAGCGTGGGAGACCCAGTACTTC
CATSRDAGAWETQYF
>.|.|TRBJ1-2|TRBV30
TGTGCCTGGGGTTCTCTCTTCGGGACACCCAACTATGGCTACACCTTC
CAWGSLFGTPNYGYTF
>.|.|TRBJ2-3|TRBV29-1
TGCAGCGTTGGGGCTATAACAGATACGCAGTATTTT
CSVGAITDTQYF
>TRBD2|.|TRBJ2-7|TRBV6-1
TGTGCCAGCAGTGAAAGGGTAGCGGGACCCTTCGAGCAGTACTTC
CASSERVAGPFEQYF
>TRBD1|.|TRBJ1-2|TRBV28
TGTGCCAGCAGCCAATACCCCCTAGACCGGGACAGGGGGCTAGTCAATGGCTACACCTTC
CASSQYPLDRDRGLVNGYTF
>.|.|TRBJ2-7|TRBV5-5
TGTGCCAGCAACTGGGACGGCACCTACGAGCAGTACTTC
CASNWDGTYEQYF
>TRBD1|once|TRBJ2-4|TRBV7-9
TGTGCCAGCAGCCCCCCGCCGGGCGGGACAGGGGTCAAAAACATTCAGTACTTC
CASSPPPGGTGVKNIQYF
>TRBD2|.|TRBJ2-5|TRBV11-1
TGTGCCAGCAGCCCACTAGCGGGAGGCTCTGGGGAGACCCAGTACTTC
CASSPLAGGSGETQYF
>.|.|TRBJ1-3|TRBV5-5
TGTGCCAGCAGCTTGTACCAGGGAGGAGGTAGAGGAAACACCATATATTTT
CASSLYQGGGRGNTIYF
>.|.|TRBJ1-4|TRBV4-1
TGCGCCAGCAGCCAAGAGCCCCGGGACGGTGAAAAACTGTTTTTT
CASSQEPRDGEKLFF
>.|.|TRBJ2-5|TRBV6-5
TGTGCCAGCAGTTTGCTGGGTTCAGAGACCCAGTACTTC
CASSLLGSETQYF
>.|.|TRBJ1-1|TRBV19
TGTGCCAGTAGGAGGAACACTGAAGCTTTCTTT
CASRRNTEAFF